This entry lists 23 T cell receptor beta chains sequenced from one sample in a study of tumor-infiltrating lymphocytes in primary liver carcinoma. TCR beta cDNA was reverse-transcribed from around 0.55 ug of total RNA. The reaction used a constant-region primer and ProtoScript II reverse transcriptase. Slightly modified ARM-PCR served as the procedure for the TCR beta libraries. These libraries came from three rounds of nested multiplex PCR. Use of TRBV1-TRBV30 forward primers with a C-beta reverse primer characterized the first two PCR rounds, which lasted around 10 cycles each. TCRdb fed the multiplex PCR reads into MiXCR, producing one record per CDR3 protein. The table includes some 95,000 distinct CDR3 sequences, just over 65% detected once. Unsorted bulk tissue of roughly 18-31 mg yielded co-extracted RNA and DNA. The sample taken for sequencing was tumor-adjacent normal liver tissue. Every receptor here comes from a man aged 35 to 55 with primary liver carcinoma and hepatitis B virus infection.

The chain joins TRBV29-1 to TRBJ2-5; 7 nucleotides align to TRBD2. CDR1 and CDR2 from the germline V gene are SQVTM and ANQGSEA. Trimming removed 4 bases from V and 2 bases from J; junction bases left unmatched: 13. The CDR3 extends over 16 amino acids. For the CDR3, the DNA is TGCAGCGTTGGAGCGGGATACCTGTGTGAGCAAGAGACCCAGTACTTC. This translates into CSVGAGYLCEQETQYF.

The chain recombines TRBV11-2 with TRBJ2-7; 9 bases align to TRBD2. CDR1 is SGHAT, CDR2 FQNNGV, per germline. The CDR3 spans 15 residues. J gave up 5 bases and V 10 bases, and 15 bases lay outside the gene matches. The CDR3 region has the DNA TGTGCCAACAGGTTAGTTGCGGGAGGGTTTCACGAGCAGTACTTC. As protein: CANRLVAGGFHEQYF.

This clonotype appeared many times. The CDR3 protein is CASSEVEIKAYSNQPQHF. Here the CDR3 DNA reads TGTGCCAGCAGTGAAGTGGAGATAAAAGCTTATAGCAATCAGCCCCAGCATTTT. The gene calls are TRBV6-1 and TRBJ1-5; D call uncertain. The CDR3 extends over 18 amino acids. V was shortened by 1 base and J by 0 bases, with 16 bases between the two germline ends. Germline values: CDR1 MNHNS, CDR2 SASEGT.

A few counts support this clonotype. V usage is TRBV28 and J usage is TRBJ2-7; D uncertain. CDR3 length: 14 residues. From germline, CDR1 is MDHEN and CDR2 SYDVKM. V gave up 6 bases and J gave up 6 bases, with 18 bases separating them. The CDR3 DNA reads TGTGCCAGCAGGAACCCGGGCCCACGCTCCGAGCAGTACTTC. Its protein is CASRNPGPRSEQYF.

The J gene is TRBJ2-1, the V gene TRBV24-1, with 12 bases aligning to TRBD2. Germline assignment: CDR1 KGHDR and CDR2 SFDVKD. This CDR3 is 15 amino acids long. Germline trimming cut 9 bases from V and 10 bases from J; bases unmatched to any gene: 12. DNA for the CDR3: TGTGCCACCGGGAGATCTAGCGGGAGGGCATGGGAGCAGTTCTTC. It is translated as CATGRSSGRAWEQFF.

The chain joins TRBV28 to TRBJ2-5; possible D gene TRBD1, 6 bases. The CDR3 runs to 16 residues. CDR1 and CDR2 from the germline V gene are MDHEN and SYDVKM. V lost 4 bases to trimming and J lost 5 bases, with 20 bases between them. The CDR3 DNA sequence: TGTGCCAGCAGTTACCCGCCAGGGGCGGCCCGGGAGACCCAGTACTTC. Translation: CASSYPPGAARETQYF.

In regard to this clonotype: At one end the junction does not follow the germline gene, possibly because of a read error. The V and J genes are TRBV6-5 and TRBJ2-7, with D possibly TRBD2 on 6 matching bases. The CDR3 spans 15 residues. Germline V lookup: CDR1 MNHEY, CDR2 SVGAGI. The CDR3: CARSLWVGGPHEQYF. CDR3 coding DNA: TGTGCCAGGAGCCTATGGGTGGGAGGCCCCCACGAGCAATACTTC.

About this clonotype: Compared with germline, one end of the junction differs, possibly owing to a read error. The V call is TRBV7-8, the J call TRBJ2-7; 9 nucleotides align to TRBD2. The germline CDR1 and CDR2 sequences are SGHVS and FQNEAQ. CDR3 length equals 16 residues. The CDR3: CTSGLELAGNSYEQYF. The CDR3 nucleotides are TGTACCAGTGGCTTAGAACTAGCGGGTAACTCCTACGAGCAGTACTTC.

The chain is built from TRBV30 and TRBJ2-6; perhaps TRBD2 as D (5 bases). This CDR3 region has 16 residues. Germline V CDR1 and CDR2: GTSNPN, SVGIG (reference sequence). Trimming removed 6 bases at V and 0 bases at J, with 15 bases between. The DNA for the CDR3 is TGTGCCTGCCGTACCAGCGGAAGCTCTGGGGCCAACGTCCTGACTTTC. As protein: CACRTSGSSGANVLTF. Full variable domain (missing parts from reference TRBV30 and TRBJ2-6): SQTIHQWPATLVQPVGSPLSLECTVEGTSNPNLYWYRQAAGRGLQLLFYSVGIGQISSEVPQNLSASRPQDRQFILSSKKLLLSDSGFYLCACRTSGSSGANVLTFGAGSRLTVL.

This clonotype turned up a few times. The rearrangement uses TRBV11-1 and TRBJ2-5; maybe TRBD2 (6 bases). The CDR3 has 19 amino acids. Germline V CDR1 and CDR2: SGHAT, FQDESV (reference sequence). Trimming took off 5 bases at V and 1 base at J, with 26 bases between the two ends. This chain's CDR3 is CASSPPPEGGKDSQETQYF. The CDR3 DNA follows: TGTGCCAGCAGCCCGCCCCCGGAGGGCGGGAAGGACTCCCAAGAGACCCAGTACTTC.

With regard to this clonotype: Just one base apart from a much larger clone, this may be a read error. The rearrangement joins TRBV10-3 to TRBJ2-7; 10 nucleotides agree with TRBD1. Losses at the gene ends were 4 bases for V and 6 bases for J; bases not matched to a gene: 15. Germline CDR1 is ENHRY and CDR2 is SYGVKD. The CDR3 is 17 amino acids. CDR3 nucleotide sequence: TGTGCCATCAGTGCCCTTCCCCCGGGACAGGGGCTCGGCGAGCAGTACTTC. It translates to CAISALPPGQGLGEQYF.

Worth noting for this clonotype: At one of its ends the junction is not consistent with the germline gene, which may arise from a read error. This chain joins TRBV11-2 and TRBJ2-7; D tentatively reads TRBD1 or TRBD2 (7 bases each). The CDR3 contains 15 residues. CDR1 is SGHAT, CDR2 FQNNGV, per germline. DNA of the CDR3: TGTGCCAGCAACTTAGGGGGCGGGAGTTGGAGCGAACAGTACTTC. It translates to CASNLGGGSWSEQYF.

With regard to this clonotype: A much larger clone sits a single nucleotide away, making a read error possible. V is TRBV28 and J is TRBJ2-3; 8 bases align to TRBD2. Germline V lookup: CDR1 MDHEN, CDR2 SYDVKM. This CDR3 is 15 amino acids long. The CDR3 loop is CSSSLEAGETDTQYF. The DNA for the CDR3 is TGTTCCAGCAGTCTAGAAGCGGGAGAAACAGATACGCAGTATTTT.

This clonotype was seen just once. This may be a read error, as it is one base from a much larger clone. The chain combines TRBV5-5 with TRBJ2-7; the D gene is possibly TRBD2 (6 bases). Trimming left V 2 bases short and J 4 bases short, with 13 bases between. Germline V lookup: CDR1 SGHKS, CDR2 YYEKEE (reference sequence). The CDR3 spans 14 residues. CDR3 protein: CASSLSGTWYEQYF. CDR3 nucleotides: TGTGCCAGCAGCTTAAGTGGGACTTGGTACGAGCAGTACTTC.

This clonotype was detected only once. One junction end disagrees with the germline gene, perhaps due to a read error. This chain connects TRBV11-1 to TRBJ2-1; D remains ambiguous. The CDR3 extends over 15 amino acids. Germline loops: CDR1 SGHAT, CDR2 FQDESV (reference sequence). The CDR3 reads CVSSLGRDLRDEHFF. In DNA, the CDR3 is TGTGTCAGCAGCTTAGGAAGAGATCTAAGGGATGAGCACTTCTTC.

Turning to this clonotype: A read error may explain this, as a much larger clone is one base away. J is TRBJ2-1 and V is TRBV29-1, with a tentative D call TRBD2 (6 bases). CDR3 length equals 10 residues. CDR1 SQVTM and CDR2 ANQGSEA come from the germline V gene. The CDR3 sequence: CSVGDLEQSF. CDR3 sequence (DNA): TGCAGCGTGGGGGACTTAGAGCAGTCCTTC.

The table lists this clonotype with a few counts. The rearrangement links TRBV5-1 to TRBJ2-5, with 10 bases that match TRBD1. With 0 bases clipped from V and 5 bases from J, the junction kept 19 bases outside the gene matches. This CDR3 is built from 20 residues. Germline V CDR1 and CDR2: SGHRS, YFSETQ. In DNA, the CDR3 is TGCGCCAGCAGCTTGGGTGCCCTCCTCAAGACAGGGGGCGCCGGGGAGACCCAGTACTTC. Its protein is CASSLGALLKTGGAGETQYF.

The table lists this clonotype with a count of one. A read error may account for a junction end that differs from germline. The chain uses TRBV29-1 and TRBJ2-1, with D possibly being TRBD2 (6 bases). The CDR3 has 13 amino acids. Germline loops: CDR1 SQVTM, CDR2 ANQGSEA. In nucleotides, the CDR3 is TGCGGCGTTCGGCTAGCGAGGTACAATGAGCAGTTCTTC. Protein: CGVRLARYNEQFF.

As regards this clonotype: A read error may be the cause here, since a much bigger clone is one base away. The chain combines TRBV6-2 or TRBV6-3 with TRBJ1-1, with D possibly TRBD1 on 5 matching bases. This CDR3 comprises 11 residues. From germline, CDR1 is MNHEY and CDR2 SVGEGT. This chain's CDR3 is CANSQGAEAFF. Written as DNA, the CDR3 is TGTGCCAACAGTCAGGGCGCTGAAGCTTTCTTT.

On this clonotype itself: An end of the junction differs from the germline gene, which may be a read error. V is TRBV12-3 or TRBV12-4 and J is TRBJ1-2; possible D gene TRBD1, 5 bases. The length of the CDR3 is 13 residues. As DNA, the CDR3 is TGTGTCAGCGGTTTAGCATGGGGGAACGGCTACACCTTC. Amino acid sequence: CVSGLAWGNGYTF.

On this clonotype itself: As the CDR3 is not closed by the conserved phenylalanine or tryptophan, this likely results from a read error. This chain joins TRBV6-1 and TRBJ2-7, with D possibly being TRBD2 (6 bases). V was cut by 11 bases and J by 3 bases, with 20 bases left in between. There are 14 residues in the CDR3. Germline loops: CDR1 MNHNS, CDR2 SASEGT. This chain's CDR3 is CAVASVGFGYEQYI. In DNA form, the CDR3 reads TGTGCCGTAGCTAGCGTGGGCTTCGGCTACGAGCAGTACATC.

CDR3 region: CASSIENSGANVLTF. The CDR3 DNA is TGTGCCAGTAGTATAGAGAACTCTGGGGCCAACGTCCTGACTTTC. The chain links TRBV19 to TRBJ2-6; D uncertain. Trimming removed 0 bases at V and 0 bases at J, with 3 bases between. The CDR3 is made up of 15 amino acids. The V gene's germline CDR1 is LNHDA and CDR2 SQIVND (reference sequence).

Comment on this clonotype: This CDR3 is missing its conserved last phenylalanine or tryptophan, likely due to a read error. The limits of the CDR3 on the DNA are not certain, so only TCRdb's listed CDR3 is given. The CDR3 loop is CSVERVFGNEKFL. The chain has TRBV29-1 and TRBJ2-1. CDR1 is SQVTM and CDR2 is ANQGSEA in the germline V gene. Inclusive of both ends, the CDR3 amounts to 13 amino acids.